This entry lists 31 T cell receptor beta chains sequenced from one sample in a study of T cell clones after liver transplantation. Sequencing was performed with immunoSEQ multiplex PCR; in TCRdb, only in-frame clones are kept and a portion is missing. The sample gives under 150,000 clones, around nine tenths of which show up once; around 0.83% is in the top ten. Sequences were derived from CD4+ T cells from blood, sampled 12 months after liver transplant. Receptor source: a human patient who received a liver transplant. Some T cells may possibly be graft donor cells.

V and J are TRBV27 and TRBJ2-7, with 9 positions matching TRBD2. Germline CDR1 and CDR2: MNHEY and SMNVEV (reference sequence). This CDR3 region has 17 residues. J gave up 2 bases and V 5 bases, and 13 bases lay outside the gene matches. CDR3 protein: CASSTFLSGRVPYEQYF. The CDR3 DNA reads TGTGCCAGCAGTACCTTCCTTAGCGGGAGAGTCCCCTACGAGCAGTACTTC.

The J gene is TRBJ2-3, the V gene TRBV21-1; no DNA check was done on the table's D call, TRBD2. TRBV21-1 is noted as a pseudogene. CDR3 length: 17 amino acids. CDR3 in DNA: TGTGCCAGCAGCAAATGCCAAGAAGTTATAATTGCGGATACGCAGTATTTT. Its protein is CASSKCQEVIIADTQYF.

The genes are TRBV4-3 and TRBJ2-3; perhaps TRBD1 as D (5 bases). V was cut by 4 bases and J by 6 bases, with 11 bases left in between. This CDR3 comprises 13 residues. Germline V CDR1 and CDR2: LGHNA, YSLEER. The CDR3 coding sequence is TGCGCCAGCAGCCTAAGGGCAGGGGATACGCAGTATTTT. Translated: CASSLRAGDTQYF.

The J gene is TRBJ2-7, the V gene TRBV15; no clear D. In germline, CDR1 is LNHNV, CDR2 YYDKDF (reference sequence). The V and J ends lost 0 bases and 3 bases respectively, with 9 bases between them. This CDR3 is 14 amino acids long. CDR3 loop: CATSRDYLNYEQYF. CDR3 sequence (DNA): TGTGCCACCAGCAGAGATTACCTTAACTACGAGCAGTACTTC.

The genes are TRBV9 and TRBJ1-1; D is possibly TRBD1 (5 bases). Trimming shortened V by 0 bases and J by 4 bases, and 13 bases separated the two germline ends. The germline V gene has CDR1 SGDLS and CDR2 YYNGEE. The CDR3 runs to 15 residues. The CDR3 DNA reads TGTGCCAGCAGCGTAGGGGGCGAGATCGTCACTGAAGCTTTCTTT. This sequence encodes CASSVGGEIVTEAFF.

J is TRBJ2-1 and V is TRBV11-2; 7 nucleotides agree with TRBD2. Germline values: CDR1 SGHAT, CDR2 FQNNGV. This CDR3 contains 17 residues. The V segment lost 3 bases and the J segment 0 bases; nucleotides outside the gene matches: 8. Written as DNA, the CDR3 is TGTGCCAGCAGCTTTTGGGGGGGACGATCCTCCTACAATGAGCAGTTCTTC. Amino acids: CASSFWGGRSSYNEQFF.

As DNA, the CDR3 is TGTGCCAGCAGCCAAATGCGGTGGGGGAACACCATATATTTT. Amino acids: CASSQMRWGNTIYF. The chain employs TRBV11-3 and TRBJ1-3; tentative D call: TRBD1 (5 bases). From germline, CDR1 is SGHNT and CDR2 YENEEA. The V end lost 5 bases, the J end lost 7 bases, and 15 bases lay between the germline ends. This CDR3 has 14 amino acids.

The chain combines TRBV29-1 with TRBJ2-5; tentative D call: TRBD2 (7 bases). This CDR3 comprises 13 residues. Per the germline V gene, CDR1 is SQVTM and CDR2 is ANQGSEA. V lost 4 bases, J lost 5 bases, and 14 bases lay in between. The CDR3 DNA follows: TGCAGCGTTGCGGGGGGCAGGTGGGAGACCCAGTACTTC. Protein sequence: CSVAGGRWETQYF.

Only one count was recorded for this clone. J is TRBJ2-2 and V is TRBV6-6; D possibly corresponds to TRBD1 (6 bases). V was shortened by 2 bases and J by 4 bases, with 11 bases between the two germline ends. CDR3 length: 15 amino acids. In germline, CDR1 is MNHNY, CDR2 SVGAGI (reference sequence). The CDR3 loop reads CASSYADSSTGELFF. As DNA, the CDR3 is TGTGCCAGCAGTTACGCGGACAGTTCCACCGGGGAGCTGTTTTTT.

The chain couples TRBV11-2 to TRBJ2-5, with D perhaps given as TRBD1 or TRBD2 (5 bases each). Trimming pared 5 bases from V and 1 base from J, leaving 14 bases between. CDR3 size: 15 residues. CDR1 is SGHAT, CDR2 FQNNGV, per germline. For the CDR3, the DNA is TGTGCCAGCAGCCCAGGGACCCATTCCCAAGAGACCCAGTACTTC. Protein: CASSPGTHSQETQYF.

The chain links TRBV10-3 to TRBJ2-1, with D tentatively TRBD2 (5 bases). Per germline, CDR1 ENHRY and CDR2 SYGVKD. The CDR3 length is 17 residues. V was clipped by 0 bases and J by 2 bases, with 14 bases between them. CDR3: CAISESRLAVTYNEQFF. The CDR3 DNA reads TGTGCCATCAGTGAGTCGAGGCTAGCCGTTACCTACAATGAGCAGTTCTTC.

The J gene is TRBJ1-5, the V gene TRBV13, with TRBD1 matching over 7 bases. The trim removed 5 bases at V and 0 bases at J, leaving 4 bases unmatched. Germline values: CDR1 PRHDT, CDR2 FYEKMQ (reference sequence). The CDR3 is made up of 15 amino acids. CDR3 sequence (DNA): TGTGCCAGCAGCCCCGACAGGGATAGCAATCAGCCCCAGCATTTT. It encodes CASSPDRDSNQPQHF.

This rearrangement joins TRBV7-8 to TRBJ1-1, with TRBD1 as a possible D gene (6 bases). The CDR3 is 17 amino acids. Trimming took off 2 bases at V and 3 bases at J, with 19 bases between the two ends. CDR1 SGHVS and CDR2 FQNEAQ come from the germline V gene. Here the CDR3 DNA reads TGTGCCAGCAGCTTATATGCGAGTGGGGGCACCTACACTGAAGCTTTCTTT. This encodes CASSLYASGGTYTEAFF.

The chain combines TRBV30 with TRBJ1-2; D remains ambiguous. Germline CDR1 reads GTSNPN; CDR2 reads SVGIG (reference sequence). This CDR3 is 11 amino acids long. V was clipped by 5 bases and J by 0 bases, with 4 bases between them. The CDR3 sequence is CAWGPNYGYTF. CDR3 sequence (DNA): TGTGCCTGGGGTCCTAACTATGGCTACACCTTC.

The V call is TRBV7-3, the J call TRBJ2-1, with 8 positions matching TRBD1. Germline CDR1 is SGHTA and CDR2 is FQGTGA. V shed 4 bases, J shed 10 bases, and the junction held 9 bases outside the gene matches. CDR3 length: 14 residues. The CDR3 region has the DNA TGTGCCAGCAGCTCCCAGGGGGCTAGGGTCGAGCAGTTCTTC. This gives the protein CASSSQGARVEQFF.

The chain employs TRBV7-9 and TRBJ2-5; 14 bases align to TRBD2. Germline assignment: CDR1 SEHNR and CDR2 FQNEAQ (reference sequence). This CDR3 spans 17 amino acids. Trimming removed 4 bases from V and 1 base from J; junction bases left unmatched: 5. CDR3 region: CASSSGLAGGSQETQYF. CDR3 DNA: TGTGCCAGCAGCTCTGGACTAGCGGGAGGATCCCAAGAGACCCAGTACTTC. Supplemented by reference TRBV7-9 and TRBJ2-5, the full variable domain reads DTGVSQNPRHKITKRGQNVTFRCDPISEHNRLYWYRQTLGQGPEFLTYFQNEAQLEKSRLLSDRFSAERPKGSFSTLEIQRTEQGDSAMYLCASSSGLAGGSQETQYFGPGTRLLVL.

The V call is TRBV27, the J call TRBJ2-7; 10 bases align to TRBD1. Trimming cost V 4 bases and J 6 bases; bases outside gene matches: 6. Looked up from germline, CDR1 is MNHEY and CDR2 is SMNVEV (reference sequence). This CDR3 has 14 amino acids. CDR3 in DNA: TGTGCCAGCAGTTATCGGACAGGGGGGGGCGAGCAGTACTTC. Translating gives CASSYRTGGGEQYF.

The gene calls are TRBV9 and TRBJ1-5; D is unclear. Trimming took 0 bases from V and 9 from J, leaving 13 bases between them. The CDR3 has 14 amino acids. From germline, CDR1 is SGDLS and CDR2 YYNGEE. The CDR3 protein is CASSVGTEQRPQHF. DNA of the CDR3: TGTGCCAGCAGCGTAGGGACCGAGCAACGGCCCCAGCATTTT.

J is TRBJ1-4 and V is TRBV28; 9 nucleotides agree with TRBD1. This CDR3 region has 16 residues. With 5 bases clipped from V and 6 bases from J, the junction kept 10 bases outside the gene matches. Germline values: CDR1 MDHEN, CDR2 SYDVKM. In DNA form, the CDR3 reads TGTGCCAGCAGTCCATTACAGGGGGCGGACGATGAAAAACTGTTTTTT. As protein: CASSPLQGADDEKLFF.

The V and J genes are TRBV7-6 and TRBJ2-7; D remains unclear. V lost 3 bases, J lost 0 bases, and 24 bases lay in between. The CDR3 spans 19 residues. Germline values: CDR1 SGHVS, CDR2 FNYEAQ. The CDR3 spells CASSFPSVTTQLSSYEQYF. CDR3 coding DNA: TGTGCCAGCAGCTTTCCCAGCGTAACCACCCAACTCAGCTCCTACGAGCAGTACTTC.

The chain uses TRBV9 and TRBJ1-4; D not certain. CDR3 length: 17 amino acids. Germline CDR1 SGDLS, CDR2 YYNGEE. The V gene lost 1 base and the J gene lost 0 bases, with 13 bases spanning the gap. The CDR3 sequence is CASSVSQRPATNEKLFF. CDR3 coding DNA: TGTGCCAGCAGCGTATCCCAGCGCCCCGCAACTAATGAAAAACTGTTTTTT.

V gene TRBV2 combines with J gene TRBJ2-1; the D gene could be TRBD1 or TRBD2 (5 bases each). Germline-derived CDR1 and CDR2 are SNHLY and FYNNEI. The V and J ends lost 4 bases and 12 bases respectively, with 19 bases between them. This CDR3 has 14 residues. As DNA, the CDR3 is TGTGCCAGCAGTGGGGGAGTCTTAGGGGCGGGGCAGTTCTTC. It encodes CASSGGVLGAGQFF. Filled out from reference TRBV2 and TRBJ2-1, the complete variable domain reads EPEVTQTPSHQVTQMGQEVILRCVPISNHLYFYWYRQILGQKVEFLVSFYNNEISEKSEIFDDQFSVERPDGSNFTLKIRSTKLEDSAMYFCASSGGVLGAGQFFGPGTRLTVL.

CDR3 in amino acids: CASSPDRKTLEQYF. In DNA form, the CDR3 reads TGTGCCAGCAGCCCGGACAGGAAAACCCTCGAGCAGTACTTC. V gene TRBV7-8 combines with J gene TRBJ2-7; TRBD1 matches 7 bases. Germline-derived CDR1 and CDR2 are SGHVS and FQNEAQ. CDR3 length: 14 residues. Losses at the gene ends were 5 bases for V and 6 bases for J; bases not matched to a gene: 10.

This chain connects TRBV5-1 to TRBJ2-4; D call uncertain. Per the germline V gene, CDR1 is SGHRS and CDR2 is YFSETQ. This CDR3 region has 14 residues. V was shortened by 0 bases and J by 4 bases, with 8 bases between the two germline ends. In DNA, the CDR3 is TGCGCCAGCAGCTTGGAGTGGGGAAAAAACATTCAGTACTTC. It translates to CASSLEWGKNIQYF.

This clone was found a few times. The chain carries TRBV18 and TRBJ1-4; 7 positions match TRBD1. The V segment lost 3 bases and the J segment 0 bases; nucleotides outside the gene matches: 22. The germline V gene encodes CDR1 KGHSH and CDR2 LQKENI. There are 22 residues in the CDR3. The CDR3 sequence: CASSPLNLARQGGLATNEKLFF. The DNA of the CDR3 is TGTGCCAGCTCACCTTTAAACCTTGCCAGGCAGGGGGGACTTGCAACTAATGAAAAACTGTTTTTT.

The rearrangement joins TRBV21-1 to TRBJ1-2; TRBD1 is the table's D call and was not checked against the DNA. TRBV21-1 counts as a pseudogene. CDR3 size: 15 residues. The CDR3 coding sequence is TGTGCCAGCAGCAAAATGAACAGTTCCGACTATGGCTACACCTTC. This sequence encodes CASSKMNSSDYGYTF.

V and J are TRBV6-1 and TRBJ2-5, with 7 nucleotides matching TRBD1. Trimming removed 4 bases from V and 5 bases from J; junction bases left unmatched: 4. Germline CDR1 is MNHNS and CDR2 is SASEGT. The CDR3 extends over 13 amino acids. CDR3 in DNA: TGTGCCAGCAGTGGACAGGGCGGCGAGACCCAGTACTTC. Its translation is CASSGQGGETQYF.

The chain joins TRBV6-5 to TRBJ1-5; D uncertain. CDR1 is MNHEY and CDR2 is SVGAGI in the germline V gene. Trimming left V 2 bases short and J 4 bases short, with 9 bases between. The CDR3 has 14 amino acids. CDR3 DNA sequence: TGTGCCAGCAGTTACGGTGCGGGAAATCAGCCCCAGCATTTT. Translated, it gives CASSYGAGNQPQHF.

This rearrangement joins TRBV5-1 to TRBJ2-1; D is perhaps TRBD2 (6 bases). V was cut by 7 bases and J by 0 bases, with 17 bases left in between. The CDR3 consists of 16 residues. The germline V gene has CDR1 SGHRS and CDR2 YFSETQ. The CDR3 nucleotides are TGCGCCAGCCAAGGGCTAGCGCTAGACTCCTACAATGAGCAGTTCTTC. It translates to CASQGLALDSYNEQFF.

V gene TRBV9 combines with J gene TRBJ1-4, with D possibly being TRBD1 (6 bases). Germline V lookup: CDR1 SGDLS, CDR2 YYNGEE. CDR3 length equals 18 residues. Deletions cut 4 bases from V and 1 base from J, with 20 bases between. The CDR3 sequence: CASSTGTSGMGTNEKLFF. CDR3 sequence (DNA): TGTGCCAGCAGCACAGGGACTAGCGGAATGGGAACTAATGAAAAACTGTTTTTT. The full variable domain, completed using reference TRBV9 and TRBJ1-4, is DSGVTQTPKHLITATGQRVTLRCSPRSGDLSVYWYQQSLDQGLQFLIQYYNGEERAKGNILERFSAQQFPDLHSELNLSSLELGDSALYFCASSTGTSGMGTNEKLFFGSGTQLSVL.

The rearrangement links TRBV14 to TRBJ2-7; 11 bases line up with TRBD2. From germline, CDR1 is SGHDN and CDR2 FVKESK. The CDR3 totals 15 residues. V gave up 1 base and J gave up 4 bases; unmatched junction bases: 3. The DNA of the CDR3 is TGTGCCAGCAGCCAAGGACTAGCGGGACCATACGAGCAGTACTTC. Amino acids: CASSQGLAGPYEQYF.